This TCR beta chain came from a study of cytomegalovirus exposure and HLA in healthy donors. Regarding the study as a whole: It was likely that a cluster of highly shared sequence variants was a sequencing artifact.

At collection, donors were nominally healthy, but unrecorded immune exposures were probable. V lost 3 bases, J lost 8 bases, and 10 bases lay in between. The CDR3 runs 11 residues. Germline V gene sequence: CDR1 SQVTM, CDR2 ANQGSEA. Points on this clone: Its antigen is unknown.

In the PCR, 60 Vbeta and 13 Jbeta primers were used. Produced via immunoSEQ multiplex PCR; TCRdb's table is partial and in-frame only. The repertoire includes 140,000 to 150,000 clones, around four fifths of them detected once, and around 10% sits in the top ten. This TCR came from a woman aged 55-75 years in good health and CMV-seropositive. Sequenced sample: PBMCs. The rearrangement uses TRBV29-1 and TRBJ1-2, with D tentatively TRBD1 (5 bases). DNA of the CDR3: TGCAGCGTTGAGGGGCATGGCGGCTACACCTTC. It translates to CSVEGHGGYTF.